The 20 T cell receptor beta chains below come from one sample, sequenced in a study of glioma-infiltrating T cells. Amplification of TCR alpha and beta CDR3 regions from RNA used iRepertoire nested multiplex PCR. TCRdb called the multiplex PCR reads again in MiXCR, with one record for every CDR3 protein. The table has about 130,000 distinct CDR3 sequences, around 25% seen once. Sequences were obtained from glioma tissue, nonneoplastic brain tissue, or PBMCs (not recorded which). These receptors were collected from a human donor with low-grade glioma or glioblastoma, undergoing nonglioma brain surgery, or in good health (not recorded which).

This clonotype was observed a handful of times. The chain couples TRBV7-8 to TRBJ1-1; 9 bases line up with TRBD1. Per germline, CDR1 SGHVS and CDR2 FQNEAQ. The CDR3 consists of 15 residues. J lost 0 bases, V lost 6 bases, and 5 bases had no gene match. The CDR3 nucleotides read TGTGCCAGCAGTTTACAGGGGGCCATGAACACTGAAGCTTTCTTT. Its protein is CASSLQGAMNTEAFF.

A few counts support this clonotype. The germline gene is not matched at one end of the junction; a read error may be the cause. This rearrangement joins TRBV6-1 to TRBJ2-3, with 7 bases fitting TRBD1. The CDR3 has 15 amino acids. Per germline, CDR1 MNHNS and CDR2 SASEGT. The CDR3 sequence is CAISDRGQAQGTQYF. CDR3 coding DNA: TGTGCCATCAGTGACCGCGGACAGGCGCAGGGTACGCAGTATTTT.

This clonotype was observed a handful of times. The rearrangement links TRBV24-1 to TRBJ2-3; no clear D. This CDR3 is 16 amino acids long. CDR1 KGHDR and CDR2 SFDVKD come from the germline V gene. The V and J ends lost 5 bases and 2 bases respectively, with 16 bases between them. The CDR3 region is CATSGSELWATDTQYF. In nucleotides, the CDR3 is TGTGCCACCAGTGGGAGTGAGTTGTGGGCCACAGATACGCAGTATTTT.

This clonotype was counted between two and nine times. CDR3 in DNA: TGTGCCAGCAGCCAAAATCCCTCGGCTAGCGGCCAAGAGACCCAGTACTTC. Translating it yields CASSQNPSASGQETQYF. The J gene is TRBJ2-5, the V gene TRBV7-2; 7 nucleotides line up with TRBD2. From germline, CDR1 is SGHTA and CDR2 FQGNSA. The length of the CDR3 is 17 residues. V dropped 5 bases and J dropped 1; count of bases not matched to a gene: 13.

This sequence joins TRBV14 and TRBJ1-1, with D unresolved. V was clipped by 1 base and J by 1 base, with 10 bases between them. The CDR3 length is 15 residues. CDR1 is SGHDN and CDR2 is FVKESK in the germline V gene. CDR3 DNA sequence: TGTGCCAGCAGCCAAGGGCCGGGGTCGAACACTGAAGCTTTCTTT. Translated: CASSQGPGSNTEAFF.

This clonotype occurred many times. The J gene is TRBJ2-3, the V gene TRBV7-2, with D uncertain. V was pared by 1 base and J by 0 bases, with 8 bases between. This CDR3 spans 15 amino acids. Germline V gene data show CDR1 as SGHTA and CDR2 as FQGNSA. As DNA, the CDR3 is TGTGCCAGCAGCTTAGACGCCTCTAGCACAGATACGCAGTATTTT. Amino acid sequence: CASSLDASSTDTQYF.

This clonotype occurred a few times. The rearrangement joins TRBV3-1 to TRBJ1-2, with D unresolved. Trimming pared 4 bases from V and 6 bases from J, leaving 15 bases between. The CDR3 extends over 14 amino acids. Germline loops: CDR1 LGHDT, CDR2 YNNKEL (reference sequence). The CDR3 nucleotides read TGTGCCAGCAGCCCCCCAGTGGATCGGGATGGCTACACCTTC. This encodes CASSPPVDRDGYTF.

This clonotype was counted at least ten times. The chain links TRBV6-1 to TRBJ2-7; TRBD1 matches 12 bases. Losses at the gene ends were 5 bases for V and 3 bases for J; bases not matched to a gene: 5. From germline, CDR1 is MNHNS and CDR2 SASEGT. The CDR3 consists of 15 residues. CDR3 bases: TGTGCCAGCAGTAAGGGACAGGGGGCACGCTACGAGCAGTACGTC. Translation gives CASSKGQGARYEQYV.

This clonotype was picked up many times. CDR3 in amino acids: CASSQATAGSPLHF. In DNA, the CDR3 is TGTGCCAGCAGCCAAGCGACCGCGGGTTCACCCCTCCACTTT. The rearrangement links TRBV14 to TRBJ1-6; D is ambiguous. This CDR3 spans 14 amino acids. Trimming took 1 base from V and 9 from J, leaving 10 bases between them. The germline V gene has CDR1 SGHDN and CDR2 FVKESK.

This clonotype occurred a few times. This chain uses TRBV6-2 or TRBV6-3 with TRBJ2-1; 7 bases fit TRBD2. The germline V gene has CDR1 MNHEY and CDR2 SVGEGT. V lost 6 bases to trimming and J lost 7 bases; unmatched junction nucleotides: 9. The CDR3 extends over 14 amino acids. The CDR3 spells CASSRILGGNEQFF. The CDR3 DNA sequence: TGTGCCAGCAGCCGGATCTTGGGGGGGAATGAGCAGTTCTTC.

This chain uses TRBV11-2 with TRBJ2-7; 7 bases match TRBD1. The germline V gene encodes CDR1 SGHAT and CDR2 FQNNGV. Trimming took 6 bases from V and 1 from J; bases not matched to a gene: 9. The CDR3 is 15 residues long. The CDR3 reads CASRSLGDSSYEQYV. DNA for the CDR3: TGTGCCAGCAGGTCCCTGGGGGACAGTTCCTACGAGCAGTACGTC.

As concerns this clonotype: This clone may be a read error of a much larger clone one base away. Since no conserved phenylalanine or tryptophan closes the CDR3, a read error is the likely cause. This chain uses TRBV20-1 with TRBJ1-2; D gene ambiguous. V lost 6 bases, J lost 5 bases, and 13 bases lay in between. This CDR3 is built from 12 residues. CDR1 and CDR2 from the germline V gene are DFQATT and SNEGSKA (reference sequence). As DNA, the CDR3 is TGCAGTGCCAGGTCCGCCAAGTATGGCTACACCTCC. Encoded protein: CSARSAKYGYTS.

On this clonotype itself: Mismatch with germline at one junction end may stem from a read error. The chain carries TRBV25-1 and TRBJ2-5; the D is unclear. Germline CDR1 and CDR2: MGHDK and SYGVNS. The CDR3 runs 13 residues. CDR3: CASSYSYQEAQYF. In DNA form, the CDR3 reads TGTGCCAGCAGTTATAGCTACCAAGAGGCCCAGTACTTC.

This clonotype was detected many times. The V and J genes are TRBV27 and TRBJ1-1, with D tentatively TRBD1 (5 bases). Trimming stripped 4 bases from V and 2 bases from J, with 14 bases between. Germline V gene data show CDR1 as MNHEY and CDR2 as SMNVEV (reference sequence). The CDR3 loop spans 15 amino acids. The CDR3 nucleotides are TGTGCCAGCAGTTCGGGGGGACGGGAAAACACTGAAGCTTTCTTT. This sequence encodes CASSSGGRENTEAFF.

This clonotype was observed a handful of times. The V and J genes are TRBV20-1 and TRBJ2-3; D uncertain. The CDR3 contains 14 residues. Germline V gene data show CDR1 as DFQATT and CDR2 as SNEGSKA (reference sequence). The CDR3 reads CSAGSLSLTDTQYF. The CDR3 DNA follows: TGCAGCGCTGGTTCGTTGTCCTTGACAGATACGCAGTATTTT.

Notes on this clonotype: Since a much larger clone is just one base distant, this may be a read error. The J gene is TRBJ2-1, the V gene TRBV25-1; 8 bases are shared with TRBD2. The CDR3 is made up of 17 amino acids. Germline V gives CDR1 MGHDK, CDR2 SYGVNS. This CDR3 is CVSSEYRGGSRNNEQFF. CDR3 DNA: TGTGTCAGCAGTGAATACCGGGGGGGCTCGAGAAACAATGAGCAGTTCTTC.

This clonotype was observed a few times. The V gene is TRBV7-4, the J gene TRBJ1-5, with a possible D match to TRBD1 (5 bases). V lost 6 bases, J lost 5 bases, and 11 bases lay in between. CDR3 length: 13 amino acids. The germline gives CDR1 SGHVT, CDR2 SQSDAQ. The CDR3 reads CASSSRGDQPQHF. CDR3 DNA sequence: TGTGCCAGCAGTTCGAGGGGAGATCAGCCCCAGCATTTT.

There are a few counts of this clonotype. This chain joins TRBV6-1 and TRBJ1-1; 7 bases match TRBD1. This CDR3 is 20 amino acids long. Germline V gene sequence: CDR1 MNHNS, CDR2 SASEGT. With V trimmed by 3 bases and J by 6 bases, 25 bases remained unmatched. The DNA for the CDR3 is TGTGCCAGCAGTGATGCGGTTTTTGGGGGGACAGTAAGGGGGACCGCTGAAGCTTTCTTT. It encodes CASSDAVFGGTVRGTAEAFF.

The CDR3 here is CASRQQGRNTEAFF. CDR3 DNA sequence: TGTGCCAGCAGGCAACAGGGGCGCAACACTGAAGCTTTCTTT. The chain couples TRBV2 to TRBJ1-1; the match to TRBD1 covers 7 bases. Germline-derived CDR1 and CDR2 are SNHLY and FYNNEI. CDR3 size: 14 residues. The J segment lost 2 bases and the V segment lost 6 bases, leaving 6 bases of the junction unmatched.

This clonotype occurred a few times. The chain has TRBV7-9 and TRBJ2-7; possibly TRBD1 for D (6 bases). V was clipped by 9 bases and J by 6 bases, with 12 bases between them. The CDR3 consists of 11 residues. Germline V gene lookup returns CDR1 SEHNR and CDR2 FQNEAQ (reference sequence). CDR3 nucleotide sequence: TGTGCCAGGTCTACAGGGTGCGAGCAGTACGTC. As protein: CARSTGCEQYV.